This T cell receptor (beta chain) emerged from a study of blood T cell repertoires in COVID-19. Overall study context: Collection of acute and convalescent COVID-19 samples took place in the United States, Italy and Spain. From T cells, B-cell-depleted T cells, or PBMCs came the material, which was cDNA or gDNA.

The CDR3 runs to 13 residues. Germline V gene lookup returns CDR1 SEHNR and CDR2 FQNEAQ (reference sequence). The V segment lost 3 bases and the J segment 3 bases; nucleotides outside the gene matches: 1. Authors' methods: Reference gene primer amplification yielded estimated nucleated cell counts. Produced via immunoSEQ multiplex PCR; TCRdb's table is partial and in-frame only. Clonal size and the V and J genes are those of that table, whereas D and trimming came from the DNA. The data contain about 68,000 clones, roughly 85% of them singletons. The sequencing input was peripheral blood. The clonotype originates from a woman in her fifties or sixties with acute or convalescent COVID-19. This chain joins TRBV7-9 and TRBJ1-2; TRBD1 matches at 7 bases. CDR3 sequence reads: CASSFDRDYGYTF. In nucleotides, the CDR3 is TGTGCCAGCAGCTTTGACAGGGACTATGGCTACACCTTC.